The following is a T cell receptor beta chain sequence with its context. These data are taken from a study of blood T cell repertoires in COVID-19. Here immunoSEQ multiplex PCR was the method, and the copy in TCRdb shows in-frame clones only, minus some. Of under 350,000 clones in the sample, more than 85% were seen once. Material: peripheral blood. This TCR was sampled from a man between 65 and 85 years old with acute or convalescent COVID-19.

The CDR3 DNA reads TGTGCCAGCAGCTTGGGGGGGTATTCACCCCTCCACTTT. It is translated as CASSLGGYSPLHF. The chain combines TRBV11-2 with TRBJ1-6; TRBD1 is a possible D gene (5 bases). Germline CDR1 is SGHAT and CDR2 is FQNNGV. V was shortened by 3 bases and J by 8 bases, with 8 bases between the two germline ends. The CDR3 is 13 residues long.